These 14 T cell receptor beta chains were sequenced from one sample in a study of identifying expanded T cells in peripheral blood. The protocol was immunoSEQ multiplex PCR, while the TCRdb copy is restricted to in-frame clones and leaves out a portion. The table has about 110,000 clones, roughly 90% seen once; the top ten hold 16%. Sequenced sample: blood. The source is a person between 18 and 75 years old in good health.

CDR3: CASSPEDIRANTGELFF. The CDR3 DNA reads as TGCGCCAGCAGCCCCGAGGACATACGAGCGAACACCGGGGAGCTGTTTTTT. V is TRBV4-3 and J is TRBJ2-2; TRBD1 might be the D (5 bases). The CDR3 extends over 17 amino acids. Germline V gene sequence: CDR1 LGHNA, CDR2 YSLEER. V lost 4 bases and J lost 0, with 15 bases in between.

The chain recombines TRBV27 with TRBJ2-7; unclear D gene. This CDR3 spans 13 amino acids. Germline loops: CDR1 MNHEY, CDR2 SMNVEV (reference sequence). The V end lost 6 bases, the J end lost 0 bases, and 9 bases lay between the germline ends. The CDR3 loop is CASSRTSSYEQYF. CDR3 nucleotides: TGTGCCAGCAGCCGGACGAGCTCCTACGAGCAGTACTTC.

V is TRBV7-9 and J is TRBJ2-7; D is perhaps TRBD1 or TRBD2 (5 bases each). Germline CDR1 SEHNR, CDR2 FQNEAQ (reference sequence). The germline V and J ends were trimmed by 8 bases and 3 bases, with 20 bases remaining between them. CDR3 length: 15 residues. The CDR3 bases are TGTGCCAGCGGGGTGGGCCGGGGCAGCCGCTACGAGCAGTACTTC. Amino acids: CASGVGRGSRYEQYF.

The V call is TRBV7-9, the J call TRBJ2-5, with 9 nucleotides matching TRBD2. V gave up 6 bases and J gave up 2 bases; unmatched junction bases: 4. In germline, CDR1 is SEHNR, CDR2 FQNEAQ (reference sequence). The CDR3 loop spans 14 amino acids. The CDR3 reads CASRQAGGQETQYF. As DNA, the CDR3 is TGTGCCAGCAGGCAAGCGGGGGGACAAGAGACCCAGTACTTC.

V gene TRBV18 combines with J gene TRBJ2-1; D might be TRBD1 (5 bases). Trimming took 0 bases from V and 8 from J, leaving 17 bases between them. The CDR3 extends over 16 amino acids. CDR1 and CDR2 (germline): KGHSH, LQKENI. The CDR3, as DNA: TGTGCCAGCTCACCACCCGACAGCCGAACGTCGTATGAGCAGTTCTTC. Translated: CASSPPDSRTSYEQFF.

For the CDR3, the DNA is TGTGCCAGTAGTATTTTGGGACAGAATGCAGATACGCAGTATTTT. It translates to CASSILGQNADTQYF. The chain carries TRBV19 and TRBJ2-3; 7 nucleotides match TRBD1. CDR1 and CDR2 (germline): LNHDA, SQIVND (reference sequence). The CDR3 is made up of 15 amino acids. With 3 bases clipped from V and 4 bases from J, the junction kept 7 bases outside the gene matches. Variable domain in full (rest from reference TRBV19 and TRBJ2-3): DGGITQSPKYLFRKEGQNVTLSCEQNLNHDAMYWYRQDPGQGLRLIYYSQIVNDFQKGDIAEGYSVSREKKESFPLTVTSAQKNPTAFYLCASSILGQNADTQYFGPGTRLTVL.

The J gene is TRBJ2-3, the V gene TRBV11-2, with D possibly matching TRBD2 (6 bases). The CDR3 extends over 14 amino acids. Germline assignment: CDR1 SGHAT and CDR2 FQNNGV. V gave up 4 bases and J gave up 0 bases, with 8 bases separating them. In nucleotides, the CDR3 is TGTGCCAGCAGCTCTGGGACTAGCACAGATACGCAGTATTTT. Translated: CASSSGTSTDTQYF.

The J gene is TRBJ2-7, the V gene TRBV27, with 9 bases lining up with TRBD1. Unmatched junction bases numbered 9, after V lost 8 bases and J lost 4 bases. The CDR3 sequence is 14 residues long. CDR1 MNHEY and CDR2 SMNVEV come from the germline V gene (reference sequence). Here the CDR3 reads CASRQGGLVYEQYF. The CDR3, as DNA: TGTGCCAGCCGACAGGGGGGCCTCGTTTACGAGCAGTACTTC.

This chain links TRBV7-2 with TRBJ1-5, with D unclear. Trimming cost V 3 bases and J 4 bases, with 10 bases left between them. This CDR3 is 14 amino acids long. Germline assignment: CDR1 SGHTA and CDR2 FQGNSA. CDR3 DNA sequence: TGTGCCAGCAGCTTTATGGGTCCGAATCAGCCCCAGCATTTT. Translated: CASSFMGPNQPQHF.

The chain is built from TRBV5-4 and TRBJ2-7; TRBD2 aligns across 7 bases. V lost 3 bases and J lost 7; bases outside the gene matches: 7. CDR1 and CDR2 from the germline V gene are SGHNT and YYREEE (reference sequence). The length of the CDR3 is 13 residues. CDR3: CASSWGGLKEQYF. The CDR3 DNA is TGTGCCAGCAGCTGGGGAGGGTTGAAGGAGCAGTACTTC.

V gene TRBV2 combines with J gene TRBJ2-3, with D possibly matching TRBD2 (7 bases). V lost 10 bases and J 4 bases, leaving 18 bases between the germline ends. The CDR3 totals 14 residues. Germline V gene data show CDR1 as SNHLY and CDR2 as FYNNEI. The CDR3: CATRGGQRADTQYF. The DNA for the CDR3 is TGTGCCACCCGCGGGGGCCAGAGAGCAGATACGCAGTATTTT.

The chain carries TRBV7-2 and TRBJ2-1; D unresolved. V dropped 1 base and J dropped 2 bases, with 3 bases sitting between them. The CDR3 contains 13 residues. CDR1 and CDR2 from the germline V gene are SGHTA and FQGNSA. DNA for the CDR3: TGTGCCAGCAGCTTAGGGACCTACAATGAGCAGTTCTTC. It translates to CASSLGTYNEQFF.

The chain employs TRBV15 and TRBJ1-3; D is ambiguous. Trimming cost V 3 bases and J 4 bases, with 13 bases left between them. Germline V lookup: CDR1 LNHNV, CDR2 YYDKDF (reference sequence). This CDR3 contains 15 residues. CDR3 loop: CATSRDWTGGNTIYF. CDR3 sequence (DNA): TGTGCCACCAGCAGGGACTGGACCGGCGGAAACACCATATATTTT.

The V and J genes are TRBV21-1 and TRBJ2-2; the table calls TRBD2, which could not be checked here. TRBV21-1 is recorded as a pseudogene. CDR3 size: 18 residues. The CDR3 nucleotides read TGTGCCAGCAGCAAATCGACTAGCGGGGCCAGAGGGACCGGGGAGCTGTTTTTT. Translation gives CASSKSTSGARGTGELFF.